The rows below give T cell receptor beta chains drawn from one sample of a study of T-cell reconstitution after alpha-beta-depleted transplantation in children. In TCRdb, the PCR reads were re-called with MiXCR into one record per CDR3 protein. The table lists roughly 670,000 distinct CDR3 sequences, about 12% of them singletons. The starting material was PBMCs, obtained before TCRalphabeta/CD19-depleted stem cell transplant. The origin of the receptors is a girl between 2 and 10 years old with congenital amegakaryocytic thrombocytopenia, due to receive a stem cell transplant. CDR3s include the opening cysteine and the closing phenylalanine or tryptophan. Fields, in order: J gene, clone size, V gene, D gene, CDR3 protein, CDR3 DNA. D genes are given only for firm matches. A row's size may be missing; if present it is once, few, many or a size class.

TRBJ1-2 | many | TRBV5-1 | TRBD1 | CASSNYRGNNYGYTF | TGCGCCAGCAGCAACTACAGGGGGAACAACTATGGCTACACCTTC
TRBJ2-3 | . | TRBV5-1 | TRBD2 | CASSPNWRELVDTQYF | TGCGCCAGCAGCCCCAACTGGCGGGAGCTAGTAGATACGCAGTATTTT
TRBJ2-1 | few | TRBV27 | TRBD2 | CASSILAGGPYNEQFF | TGTGCCAGCAGTATATTAGCGGGAGGGCCTTACAATGAGCAGTTCTTC
TRBJ2-7 | many | TRBV20-1 | TRBD2 | CSAPSGTTSSTYEQYF | TGCAGTGCTCCTAGCGGGACAACCTCCTCGACCTACGAGCAGTACTTC
TRBJ2-3 | . | TRBV4-1 | . | CASSPQQTSTDTQYF | TGCGCCAGCAGCCCCCAACAAACTAGCACAGATACGCAGTATTTT
TRBJ2-3 | . | TRBV20-1 | TRBD2 | CSARDLVLAGGTFTDTQYF | TGCAGTGCTAGAGATCTAGTACTAGCGGGAGGAACATTCACAGATACGCAGTATTTT
TRBJ2-7 | many | TRBV10-3 | TRBD1 | CAISEALDRAKHEQYF | TGTGCCATCAGTGAAGCACTAGACAGGGCGAAGCACGAGCAGTACTTC
TRBJ2-5 | . | TRBV3-1 | TRBD2 | CASSQDTSGTWKTQYF | TGTGCCAGCAGCCAAGATACTAGCGGGACTTGGAAGACCCAGTACTTC
TRBJ2-1 | many | TRBV20-1 | TRBD2 | CSAPAGGRDGEQFF | TGCAGTGCTCCCGCCGGCGGGAGAGATGGTGAGCAGTTCTTC
TRBJ2-7 | many | TRBV20-1 | . | CSANVRELEQYF | TGCAGTGCTAACGTAAGGGAGCTCGAGCAGTACTTC
TRBJ2-2 | few | TRBV7-9 | . | CASSLGPRAAGELFF | TGTGCCAGCAGCTTAGGTCCCAGGGCGGCCGGGGAGCTGTTTTTT
TRBJ2-1 | many | TRBV20-1 | TRBD2 | CSARLPGLAGNTAYNEQFF | TGCAGTGCTAGACTCCCCGGACTAGCGGGTAATACAGCCTACAATGAGCAGTTCTTC
TRBJ1-6 | few | TRBV7-9 | TRBD1 | CATGTVDNSPLHF | TGTGCCACCGGGACAGTCGATAATTCACCCCTCCACTTT
TRBJ2-1 | . | TRBV20-1 | TRBD2 | CSASRGGGGSNEQFF | TGCAGTGCTAGTAGGGGCGGGGGTGGAAGCAATGAGCAGTTCTTC
TRBJ2-2 | . | TRBV28 | . | CASSRSVLNTGELFF | TGTGCCAGCTCCCGGAGCGTTCTGAACACCGGGGAGCTGTTTTTT
TRBJ1-6 | few | TRBV15 | . | CATSRPTGRGNSPLHF | TGTGCCACCAGCAGACCTACAGGCAGGGGCAATTCACCCCTCCACTTT
TRBJ2-1 | many | TRBV10-3 | . | CAISLGPVYNEQFF | TGTGCCATCAGCTTGGGGCCAGTCTACAATGAGCAGTTCTTC
TRBJ2-7 | few | TRBV29-1 | . | CSVGTASSYEQYF | TGCAGCGTTGGGACAGCTAGCTCCTACGAGCAGTACTTC